This TCR beta chain was captured in a study of blood T cell repertoires in COVID-19. The data were produced by immunoSEQ multiplex PCR, yet TCRdb's version contains in-frame clones alone and is incomplete. Among approximately 150,000 clones, around 90% were seen once, and the ten largest hold just over 2.5%. Seattle-derived patients entered the study during active infection and were followed longitudinally. This clone was recorded once. Trimming shortened V by 6 bases and J by 5 bases, and 16 bases separated the two germline ends. Germline CDR1 reads MNHEY; CDR2 reads SVGAGI. The length of the CDR3 is 14 residues.

The sequenced material came from peripheral blood. This chain links TRBV6-5 with TRBJ2-5, with a tentative D call TRBD2 (5 bases). The origin of this receptor is an elderly woman with COVID-19, enrolled during active disease. The CDR3 loop reads CASSPVGVQETQYF. The CDR3 DNA is TGTGCCAGCAGCCCGGTGGGAGTTCAGGAGACCCAGTACTTC.